Presented here are 28 T cell receptor beta chains from one specimen sequenced in a study of blood T cell repertoires in COVID-19. Measured with immunoSEQ multiplex PCR; TCRdb has only the in-frame clones, and not every one. The data contain about 80,000 clones, 65% to 90% of them singletons. Sequences were obtained from peripheral blood. Source of these receptors: a man aged 50-60 years with COVID-19, enrolled during active disease.

This clone was seen just once. The chain recombines TRBV15 with TRBJ2-7; weak D call: TRBD1 (5 bases). CDR1 is LNHNV, CDR2 YYDKDF, per germline (reference sequence). V was shortened by 0 bases and J by 5 bases, with 14 bases between the two germline ends. This CDR3 has 15 amino acids. The CDR3 loop reads CATSRDRAGPNEQYF. The CDR3 DNA follows: TGTGCCACCAGCAGAGATCGGGCAGGGCCCAACGAGCAGTACTTC. Based on the CDR3 plus reference TRBV15 and TRBJ2-7, the full variable domain is DAMVIQNPRYQVTQFGKPVTLSCSQTLNHNVMYWYQQKSSQAPKLLFHYYDKDFNNEADTPDNFQSRRPNTSFCFLDIRSPGLGDTAMYLCATSRDRAGPNEQYFGPGTRLTVT.

The chain combines TRBV6-5 with TRBJ1-2; a possible D gene is TRBD1 (5 bases). The germline CDR1 and CDR2 sequences are MNHEY and SVGAGI. V lost 5 bases and J 3 bases, leaving 10 bases between the germline ends. The CDR3 has 13 residues. In DNA, the CDR3 is TGTGCCAGCAGTCCGGGCAGGGACTATGGCTACACCTTC. Protein: CASSPGRDYGYTF.

By proportion, this clone is medium-sized. This chain uses TRBV6-6 with TRBJ1-1; 9 positions match TRBD1. CDR1 is MNHNY and CDR2 is SVGAGI in the germline V gene (reference sequence). V dropped 6 bases and J dropped 1; count of bases not matched to a gene: 3. CDR3 length equals 14 residues. CDR3 in DNA: TGTGCCAGCAGGGGACAGGGATGGAACACTGAAGCTTTCTTT. This codes for CASRGQGWNTEAFF.

The CDR3 coding sequence is TGTGCCAGCAGTCCCCTTCCCGGGACAGTGTTCACCGGGGAGCTGTTTTTT. Amino acids: CASSPLPGTVFTGELFF. This chain joins TRBV28 and TRBJ2-2, with 7 bases matching TRBD1. With 5 bases clipped from V and 4 bases from J, the junction kept 13 bases outside the gene matches. CDR1 and CDR2 from the germline V gene are MDHEN and SYDVKM. The CDR3 contains 17 residues.

This rearrangement joins TRBV18 to TRBJ1-1; 7 nucleotides align to TRBD1. CDR3 length: 13 amino acids. Losses at the gene ends were 4 bases for V and 7 bases for J; bases not matched to a gene: 6. Germline V gene sequence: CDR1 KGHSH, CDR2 LQKENI. DNA for the CDR3: TGTGCCAGCTCACAGGGGGCAGATAATGAAGCTTTCTTT. Translation: CASSQGADNEAFF.

The chain recombines TRBV7-3 with TRBJ2-7; D ambiguous. Trimming took off 1 base at V and 3 bases at J, with 4 bases between the two ends. The length of the CDR3 is 12 residues. Germline loops: CDR1 SGHTA, CDR2 FQGTGA. CDR3 sequence: CASSLNGYEQYF. CDR3 nucleotide sequence: TGTGCCAGCAGCTTAAACGGCTACGAGCAGTACTTC.

This chain joins TRBV30 and TRBJ1-3; weak D call: TRBD1 (5 bases). CDR3 length: 15 amino acids. Looked up from germline, CDR1 is GTSNPN and CDR2 is SVGIG (reference sequence). The V gene lost 5 bases and the J gene lost 6 bases, with 20 bases spanning the gap. The CDR3 region is CAWVRQLSGPNTIYF. DNA of the CDR3: TGTGCCTGGGTGCGACAGCTTAGTGGGCCAAACACCATATATTTT. The whole variable domain, remainder taken from reference TRBV30 and TRBJ1-3, is SQTIHQWPATLVQPVGSPLSLECTVEGTSNPNLYWYRQAAGRGLQLLFYSVGIGQISSEVPQNLSASRPQDRQFILSSKKLLLSDSGFYLCAWVRQLSGPNTIYFGEGSWLTVV.

The chain employs TRBV30 and TRBJ1-1, with D unclear. Per the germline V gene, CDR1 is GTSNPN and CDR2 is SVGIG (reference sequence). The length of the CDR3 is 13 residues. Trimming cost V 2 bases and J 5 bases, with 12 bases left between them. The CDR3 DNA reads TGTGCCTGGAGTTCCTCGGGAGGAACTGAAGCTTTCTTT. It encodes CAWSSSGGTEAFF.

The chain joins TRBV6-5 to TRBJ1-5, with D perhaps TRBD1 (6 bases). CDR3 size: 14 residues. Germline loops: CDR1 MNHEY, CDR2 SVGAGI. V lost 10 bases and J lost 0, with 13 bases in between. Here the CDR3 reads CATIGTFSNQPQHF. The CDR3 DNA reads as TGTGCCACTATCGGGACATTTAGCAATCAGCCCCAGCATTTT.

The chain links TRBV6-4 to TRBJ2-1, with 7 bases aligning to TRBD2. J was trimmed by 6 bases and V by 4 bases; bases with no gene match: 6. This CDR3 spans 14 amino acids. From germline, CDR1 is MRHNA and CDR2 SNTAGT. CDR3 DNA: TGTGCCAGCAGTGGGGGGGAGGGCTTCAATGAGCAGTTCTTC. Translated, it gives CASSGGEGFNEQFF.

The chain carries TRBV2 and TRBJ2-1, with D uncertain. V gave up 8 bases and J gave up 5 bases, with 7 bases separating them. Looked up from germline, CDR1 is SNHLY and CDR2 is FYNNEI. The CDR3 has 11 amino acids. The CDR3 loop is CASEADNEQFF. The CDR3 coding sequence is TGTGCCAGCGAGGCCGACAATGAGCAGTTCTTC.

The V gene is TRBV2, the J gene TRBJ2-4, with D tentatively TRBD2 (6 bases). Germline-derived CDR1 and CDR2 are SNHLY and FYNNEI. Between the trimmed V and J ends, which lost 2 bases and 9 bases, there was a span of 26 bases. The CDR3 runs to 18 residues. Here the CDR3 DNA reads TGTGCCAGCAGTGAACTCCGGTCCGGACTAATGACCGCACGCATTCAGTACTTC. Its protein is CASSELRSGLMTARIQYF.

V gene TRBV19 combines with J gene TRBJ2-7; TRBD2 matches 12 bases. This CDR3 is built from 17 residues. J gave up 5 bases and V 1 base, and 9 bases lay outside the gene matches. Germline V gene lookup returns CDR1 LNHDA and CDR2 SQIVND (reference sequence). The CDR3 nucleotides read TGTGCCAGTAGTATAGCGTCGTCGACTAGCGGGAGTAACGAGCAGTACTTC. It specifies CASSIASSTSGSNEQYF. The whole variable domain, filled in from reference TRBV19 and TRBJ2-7, reads DGGITQSPKYLFRKEGQNVTLSCEQNLNHDAMYWYRQDPGQGLRLIYYSQIVNDFQKGDIAEGYSVSREKKESFPLTVTSAQKNPTAFYLCASSIASSTSGSNEQYFGPGTRLTVT.

The chain employs TRBV2 and TRBJ2-1; D remains unclear. The CDR3 contains 14 residues. Trimming pared 6 bases from V and 2 bases from J, leaving 11 bases between. CDR1 SNHLY and CDR2 FYNNEI come from the germline V gene. The chain's CDR3 is CASRVRSTYNEQFF. The CDR3 region has the DNA TGTGCCAGCAGGGTGAGGAGTACCTACAATGAGCAGTTCTTC. Full variable domain (remainder filled in from reference TRBV2 and TRBJ2-1): EPEVTQTPSHQVTQMGQEVILRCVPISNHLYFYWYRQILGQKVEFLVSFYNNEISEKSEIFDDQFSVERPDGSNFTLKIRSTKLEDSAMYFCASRVRSTYNEQFFGPGTRLTVL.

This sequence joins TRBV19 and TRBJ1-5, with 7 bases matching TRBD1. This CDR3 spans 12 amino acids. V dropped 6 bases and J dropped 7; count of bases not matched to a gene: 3. From germline, CDR1 is LNHDA and CDR2 SQIVND (reference sequence). The CDR3 loop reads CASRDRDQPQHF. CDR3 DNA: TGTGCCAGTAGAGACAGGGACCAGCCCCAGCATTTT.

Comments on this clone: Germline is not matched at one junction end, which may reflect a read error. The chain carries TRBV28 and TRBJ2-6; 7 bases fit TRBD2. The V gene's germline CDR1 is MDHEN and CDR2 SYDVKM. The CDR3 length is 17 residues. This CDR3 is CASTLGGSAPGANVLTF. The CDR3 nucleotides read TGTGCCAGCACTTTAGGCGGGAGCGCCCCTGGGGCCAACGTCCTGACTTTC. Looking up the rest from reference TRBV28 and TRBJ2-6 gives the full variable domain: DVKVTQSSRYLVKRTGEKVFLECVQDMDHENMFWYRQDPGLGLRLIYFSYDVKMKEKGDIPEGYSVSREKKERFSLILESASTNQTSMYLCASTLGGSAPGANVLTFGAGSRLTVL.

The chain is built from TRBV12-3 or TRBV12-4 and TRBJ1-6; TRBD1 is a possible D gene (6 bases). V lost 4 bases to trimming and J lost 9 bases, with 7 bases between them. The CDR3 runs 12 residues. The CDR3 loop reads CASSYRVSPLHF. In nucleotides, the CDR3 is TGTGCCAGCAGTTACAGGGTTTCACCCCTCCACTTT.

The chain is built from TRBV28 and TRBJ1-2; TRBD1 is a possible D gene (5 bases). Germline V gene sequence: CDR1 MDHEN, CDR2 SYDVKM. With 4 bases removed from V and 12 bases from J, the gap between germline ends came to 21 bases. This CDR3 spans 14 amino acids. In DNA form, the CDR3 reads TGTGCCAGCAGTTCAGGGTCAGGACGACAATCTAACACCTTC. Encoded protein: CASSSGSGRQSNTF.

V gene TRBV20-1 combines with J gene TRBJ2-7, with TRBD2 matching over 10 bases. V shed 3 bases and J 6 bases; nucleotides not matched to a gene: 8. The CDR3 consists of 14 residues. Germline CDR1 DFQATT, CDR2 SNEGSKA (reference sequence). In DNA form, the CDR3 reads TGCAGTGCTAGTGTCCCAGCGGGAGGGCCCGAGCAGTACTTC. Encoded protein: CSASVPAGGPEQYF.

This chain links TRBV4-1 with TRBJ2-1; no definite D call. Germline lookup yields CDR1 MGHRA and CDR2 YSYEKL. Deletions cut 3 bases from V and 2 bases from J, with 11 bases between. This CDR3 contains 15 residues. The CDR3 nucleotides are TGCGCCAGCAGCCATCCTTCGGTCCCCTACAATGAGCAGTTCTTC. Amino acid sequence: CASSHPSVPYNEQFF.

As concerns this clone: An end of the junction does not agree with germline; a read error may underlie this. The V call is TRBV19, the J call TRBJ2-1; perhaps TRBD2 as D (5 bases). The CDR3 runs 15 residues. Germline V gives CDR1 LNHDA, CDR2 SQIVND (reference sequence). CDR3 nucleotides: TGTGCCAGTAATATAGTGGGAGCCAGTTACAATGAGCAGTTCTTC. Translating gives CASNIVGASYNEQFF.

The chain links TRBV28 to TRBJ2-7; 8 positions match TRBD1. Trimming at V came to 2 bases and at J to 3 bases, leaving 9 bases not matched to a gene. The V gene's germline CDR1 is MDHEN and CDR2 SYDVKM. The CDR3 extends over 16 amino acids. CDR3 DNA sequence: TGTGCCAGCAGTTTACGCAAATGGGGACAGGACTACGAGCAGTACTTC. As protein: CASSLRKWGQDYEQYF. The full variable domain, in which reference TRBV28 and TRBJ2-7 provide the parts outside the CDR3, is DVKVTQSSRYLVKRTGEKVFLECVQDMDHENMFWYRQDPGLGLRLIYFSYDVKMKEKGDIPEGYSVSREKKERFSLILESASTNQTSMYLCASSLRKWGQDYEQYFGPGTRLTVT.

The rearrangement uses TRBV7-2 and TRBJ1-2; D is unresolved. Trimming took off 5 bases at V and 4 bases at J, with 14 bases between the two ends. Germline V gene sequence: CDR1 SGHTA, CDR2 FQGNSA. The length of the CDR3 is 14 residues. The CDR3 DNA reads as TGTGCCAGCAGCCCGCAGACATATGCCTATGGCTACACCTTC. Translation: CASSPQTYAYGYTF. The whole variable domain, remainder taken from reference TRBV7-2 and TRBJ1-2, is GAGVSQSPSNKVTEKGKDVELRCDPISGHTALYWYRQSLGQGLEFLIYFQGNSAPDKSGLPSDRFSAERTGGSVSTLTIQRTQQEDSAVYLCASSPQTYAYGYTFGSGTRLTVV.

This clone was found once. The chain couples TRBV9 to TRBJ1-3; a possible D gene is TRBD1 (5 bases). Trimming cost V 4 bases and J 2 bases, with 13 bases left between them. CDR3 size: 15 residues. Germline lookup yields CDR1 SGDLS and CDR2 YYNGEE. The CDR3 sequence is CASSPRTDTGNTIYF. CDR3 sequence (DNA): TGTGCCAGCAGCCCTAGAACGGACACTGGAAACACCATATATTTT.

The CDR3 sequence is CASRLAGAGNEQFF. The CDR3 region has the DNA TGTGCCAGCAGGCTAGCGGGAGCGGGGAATGAGCAGTTCTTC. V and J are TRBV27 and TRBJ2-1, with 10 bases that match TRBD2. Trimming cost V 6 bases and J 7 bases; bases outside gene matches: 6. The CDR3 has 14 amino acids. Germline CDR1 and CDR2: MNHEY and SMNVEV (reference sequence).

As DNA, the CDR3 is TGCGCCAGCAGCTTGGTCTTCGAGTATGAGCAGTTCTTC. Residues: CASSLVFEYEQFF. The chain recombines TRBV5-1 with TRBJ2-1; D gene unclear. Germline V CDR1 and CDR2: SGHRS, YFSETQ. Trimming left V 0 bases short and J 8 bases short, with 9 bases between. This CDR3 spans 13 amino acids.

The chain has TRBV18 and TRBJ1-3, with D possibly TRBD1 on 6 matching bases. Germline V lookup: CDR1 KGHSH, CDR2 LQKENI. V shed 6 bases and J shed 0 bases, with 9 bases lying between them. This CDR3 comprises 14 residues. The CDR3 nucleotides read TGTGCCAGCTCGCGGACAGACTCTGGAAACACCATATATTTT. This encodes CASSRTDSGNTIYF.

The count of this clone is one. The chain recombines TRBV6-1 with TRBJ1-6; TRBD1 agrees at 9 bases. This CDR3 has 16 amino acids. From germline, CDR1 is MNHNS and CDR2 SASEGT. V dropped 3 bases and J dropped 6; count of bases not matched to a gene: 6. The CDR3 reads CASSEEGTGINSPLHF. The CDR3 DNA reads TGTGCCAGCAGTGAGGAGGGGACAGGGATTAATTCACCCCTCCACTTT.